The rows below give T cell receptor beta chains drawn from one sample of a study of long-term antiretroviral therapy in people with HIV. Sequencing used immunoSEQ multiplex PCR; TCRdb keeps in-frame clones, though not all of them. The sample has 20,000 or so clones, around 77% seen once. The specimen comprised unsorted PBMCs, sampled 2.2 years after starting antiretroviral therapy. The source of these receptors is a man aged 50 or older with HIV. CDR3s include the opening cysteine and the closing phenylalanine or tryptophan. The D gene is left open where the match is weak. Expanded clones are given a class, and other clones once, few, many or no size at all.

V	size	D	J	DNA	CDR3
TRBV6-6	few	TRBD2	TRBJ2-1	TGTGCCAGCACTCCTAGCGGGGGCTACAATGAGCAGTTCTTC	CASTPSGGYNEQFF
TRBV19	-	-	TRBJ2-7	TGTGCCAGTAGTATGTGGACCCGGGGGTACGAGCAGTACTTC	CASSMWTRGYEQYF
TRBV7-2	-	TRBD2	TRBJ2-3	TGTGCCAGCAGCCTGGGACTAGCGGGACCACCTCCCACAGATACGCAGTATTTT	CASSLGLAGPPPTDTQYF
TRBV30	once	TRBD1	TRBJ1-6	TGTGCCTGGAGTGAGGCAGGGGGTTCACCCCTCCACTTT	CAWSEAGGSPLHF
TRBV2	-	-	TRBJ2-7	TGTGCCAGCACTGGGGGGCATTCTTACGAGCAGTACTTC	CASTGGHSYEQYF
TRBV7-9	-	-	TRBJ2-3	TGTGCCAGCAGCCTCCTTGGGGCCGATACGCAGTATTTT	CASSLLGADTQYF
TRBV19	-	-	TRBJ2-2	TGTGCCAGTAGTATAGGGCAAAACACCGGGGAGCTGTTTTTT	CASSIGQNTGELFF
TRBV9	few	TRBD2	TRBJ2-5	TGTGCCAGCAGCGTAGGGGGACTAGCGGGGGCCCGGGGAGAGACCCAGTACTTC	CASSVGGLAGARGETQYF
TRBV11-3	few	-	TRBJ2-7	TGTGCCAGCAGCTTAGTGATGCTACCTTCCTACGAGCAGTACTTC	CASSLVMLPSYEQYF
TRBV5-1	-	-	TRBJ2-3	TGCGCCAGCAGCTTGTGGACTGACACAGATACGCAGTATTTT	CASSLWTDTDTQYF
TRBV7-7	-	-	TRBJ2-5	TGTGCCAGCAGCTTAGGTGCGGGACAGCAAGAGACCCAGTACTTC	CASSLGAGQQETQYF
TRBV27	-	TRBD1	TRBJ2-7	TGTGCCAGCAGCAATAGACTTCGGACAGGGGATAGTTCCCACGAGCAGTACTTC	CASSNRLRTGDSSHEQYF
TRBV12-2	-	-	TRBJ2-7	TGTGCAAGTCGCTTAGCACTCCGACTAGCGGGGGGCCAGGGAAGAGCCTACGAGCAGTACTTC	CASRLALRLAGGQGRAYEQYF
TRBV5-8	-	-	TRBJ2-2	TGTGCCAGCAGCTTCAGCACTAACACCGGGGAGCTGTTTTTT	CASSFSTNTGELFF
TRBV11-2	-	-	TRBJ2-2	TGTGCCAGCAGCTTAGAGGTGAACACCGGGGAGCTGTTTTTT	CASSLEVNTGELFF
TRBV27	few	TRBD1	TRBJ1-6	TGTGCCAGCACCAGGGACAGGGGGCATTCACCCCTCCACTTT	CASTRDRGHSPLHF
TRBV4-3	-	TRBD1	TRBJ2-7	TGCGCCAGCAGCCCATTGGGGACAGGGGCGTACGAGCAGTACTTC	CASSPLGTGAYEQYF
TRBV7-2	-	-	TRBJ1-4	TGTGCCAGCAGCTTATACCCGGGGCCGACAACTAATGAAAAACTGTTTTTT	CASSLYPGPTTNEKLFF
TRBV5-6	-	-	TRBJ2-7	TGTGCCAGCAGCTCCGGACAGTTCTCCTACGAGCAGTACTTC	CASSSGQFSYEQYF
TRBV4-1	-	-	TRBJ2-5	TGCGCCAGCAGCCAAGGGTCCCGGGAGAGGGAGACCCAGTACTTC	CASSQGSRERETQYF
TRBV6-5	-	-	TRBJ2-7	TGTGCCAGCAGTTACTTGTGGGTGCAGTACTTC	CASSYLWVQYF
TRBV19	few	TRBD2	TRBJ2-1	TGTGCCAGTAGCCTTAGCGGGAGCTCCTACAATGAGCAGTTCTTC	CASSLSGSSYNEQFF
TRBV11-1	-	-	TRBJ1-2	TGTGCCAGCAGCTTTGTTGAAGGCTATGGCTACACCTTC	CASSFVEGYGYTF
TRBV6-1	-	-	TRBJ2-7	TGTGCCAGCAGTGAGGCCCCGGGACGGATGAACTACGAGCAGTACTTC	CASSEAPGRMNYEQYF
TRBV30	-	-	TRBJ1-5	TGTGCCTGGAGTTTATGGCCCTCCACACGGGGTAAAGGCAATCAGCCCCAGCATTTT	CAWSLWPSTRGKGNQPQHF
TRBV18	-	TRBD2	TRBJ2-1	TGTGCCAGCTCACCACCGGCAGCGGGGGCGATCACTGAGCAGTTCTTC	CASSPPAAGAITEQFF
TRBV4-1	-	-	TRBJ2-2	TGCGCCAGCAGCCGTTCACTGAGCACCGGGGAGCTGTTTTTT	CASSRSLSTGELFF
TRBV30	once	-	TRBJ2-5	TGTGCCTGGGCACCAGGTGGCCAGTACTTC	CAWAPGGQYF
TRBV19	-	-	TRBJ1-5	TGTGCCAGTAGTCCGGACGGGGATCAGCCCCAGCATTTT	CASSPDGDQPQHF
TRBV4-1	few	-	TRBJ1-2	TGCGCCAGCAGCCAAGATTGGACGACGGTTATTGTCTACACCTTC	CASSQDWTTVIVYTF
TRBV7-2	-	-	TRBJ1-1	TGTGCCAGCAGCTTAGCTGGGAACACTGAAGCTTTCTTT	CASSLAGNTEAFF
TRBV28	-	-	TRBJ1-5	TGTGCCAGCAGTACCCTCCACGGAGGGGCCCAGCATTTT	CASSTLHGGAQHF
TRBV28	-	-	TRBJ1-5	TGTGCCAGCAGTCGATACCCAAGTAGCAATCAGCCCCAGCATTTT	CASSRYPSSNQPQHF
TRBV11-2	-	TRBD1	TRBJ2-5	TGTGCCAGCAGCTCCTGGGGACAGACCCAAGAGACCCAGTACTTC	CASSSWGQTQETQYF
TRBV28	few	TRBD1	TRBJ2-5	TGTGCCAGCAGTTGGGGGACAGGGGAGGAAGAGACCCAGTACTTC	CASSWGTGEEETQYF
TRBV6-5	-	-	TRBJ2-5	TGTGCCAGCAGTCGCCGTGGGGGCCCCCGGGAGACCCAGTACTTC	CASSRRGGPRETQYF
TRBV28	-	-	TRBJ1-5	TGTGCCAGCAGGCCCATTGGGACATCCGGGAGGTCCAATCAGCCCCAGCATTTT	CASRPIGTSGRSNQPQHF
TRBV2	-	-	TRBJ1-2	TGTGCCAGCAGTGACGACATGAGTTCCTATGGCTACACCTTC	CASSDDMSSYGYTF
TRBV7-9	-	-	TRBJ2-3	TGTGCCAGCAGCTTAGCGCGCACAGATACGCAGTATTTT	CASSLARTDTQYF
TRBV6-6	-	-	TRBJ2-3	TGTGCCAGCAGTGCCGGAGGGGATACGCAGTATTTT	CASSAGGDTQYF
TRBV6-5	-	-	TRBJ1-5	TGTGCCAGCAGTTACTCGAGAGGGACCCCCCAGCATTTT	CASSYSRGTPQHF
TRBV7-8	-	-	TRBJ1-6	TGTGCCAGCAGGTCTAGCTGGGGCGGGTTAGCACCCCTCCACTTT	CASRSSWGGLAPLHF
TRBV5-6	-	-	TRBJ1-5	TGTGCCAGCAGCTTAAACAGCAATCAGCCCCAGCATTTT	CASSLNSNQPQHF
TRBV6-5	few	TRBD1	TRBJ1-2	TGTGCCAGCAAGGGACAGGGGAACTATGGCTACACCTTC	CASKGQGNYGYTF
TRBV2	-	-	TRBJ2-7	TGTGCCAGCAAGCCTGACCAGAGGGAGCAGTACTTC	CASKPDQREQYF
TRBV4-3	few	-	TRBJ1-3	TGCGCCAGCAGCCGAAACACCATATATTTT	CASSRNTIYF
TRBV11-2	-	-	TRBJ2-1	TGTGCCAGCACGGCGGGCGGTGGCTCCTACAATGAGCAGTTCTTC	CASTAGGGSYNEQFF
TRBV7-8	-	TRBD2	TRBJ2-2	TGTGCCAGCAGCCGACTAGCGGGGGACAACACCGGGGAGCTGTTTTTT	CASSRLAGDNTGELFF
TRBV19	-	TRBD1	TRBJ2-3	TGTGCCAGTAGTATAATCGGGACAGGGGCCACAGATACGCAGTATTTT	CASSIIGTGATDTQYF
TRBV7-2	-	-	TRBJ1-5	TGTGCCAGCAGCTTCTCCAGGGGAGTAAGCAATCAGCCCCAGCATTTT	CASSFSRGVSNQPQHF
TRBV2	-	TRBD2	TRBJ2-7	TGTGCCAGCAGCCGCTTCAGCGGGGTATCCTCCTACGAGCAGTACTTC	CASSRFSGVSSYEQYF
TRBV4-2	few	TRBD2	TRBJ2-7	TGTGCCAGCAGCCAAGATCCGGTTAGGAGGACTAGCGTCGAGCAGTACTTC	CASSQDPVRRTSVEQYF
TRBV28	-	TRBD1	TRBJ2-2	TGTGCCAGCAGTTTGAGGACAGGGGTTCCCGGGGAGCTGTTTTTT	CASSLRTGVPGELFF
TRBV5-6	-	-	TRBJ2-5	TGTGCCAGCAGCTTGGTTGGGCAGGGCACGGAGACCCAGTACTTC	CASSLVGQGTETQYF